The rows below give T cell receptor beta chains drawn from one sample of a study of beta chain features in type 1 diabetes. Sequencing used immunoSEQ multiplex PCR; TCRdb keeps in-frame clones, though not all of them. This table has 360,000 or so clones, 20% appearing once. Input material: naive CD4+ T cells from blood. These receptors all come from a woman in her late teens or twenties in good health. CDR3s include the opening cysteine and the closing phenylalanine or tryptophan. D genes are given only for firm matches. Rows may omit the clone size; those that give it use once, few, many or a size class.

V	size	J	D	CDR3	DNA
TRBV7-2	-	TRBJ1-1	TRBD1	CASSLRDRGIGTEAFF	TGTGCCAGCAGCCTCCGGGACAGGGGGATCGGCACTGAAGCTTTCTTT
TRBV6-5	few	TRBJ2-3	-	CASRPYLEAHLYF	TGTGCCAGCAGGCCCTACCTAGAGGCACACCTGTATTTT
TRBV9	-	TRBJ2-5	TRBD2	CASSVGGTSGGAATQYF	TGTGCCAGCAGCGTAGGTGGGACTAGCGGGGGGGCCGCGACCCAGTACTTC
TRBV9	-	TRBJ2-1	-	CASNTGPPSNEQFF	TGTGCCAGCAACACAGGGCCCCCAAGCAATGAGCAGTTCTTC
TRBV5-6	-	TRBJ2-5	-	CASSRDFQETQYF	TGTGCCAGCAGCCGGGACTTCCAAGAGACCCAGTACTTC
TRBV2	-	TRBJ2-3	-	CASRPRSEDDTQYF	TGTGCCAGCAGGCCCCGGTCGGAGGACGATACGCAGTATTTT
TRBV2	-	TRBJ2-3	-	CASISQGHSSTDTQYF	TGTGCCAGCATCTCACAGGGACATTCTAGCACAGATACGCAGTATTTT
TRBV5-4	-	TRBJ2-1	-	CASSWRERGNEQFF	TGTGCCAGCAGCTGGCGGGAGAGGGGGAATGAGCAGTTCTTC
TRBV9	-	TRBJ2-3	TRBD1	CASSWDRGGTDTQYF	TGTGCCAGCAGCTGGGACAGGGGGGGCACAGATACGCAGTATTTT
TRBV4-3	few	TRBJ2-5	-	CASSGGTQETQYF	TGCGCCAGCAGTGGGGGGACTCAAGAGACCCAGTACTTC
TRBV19	few	TRBJ1-5	-	CASSKGTFDSNQPQHF	TGTGCCAGTAGTAAAGGGACTTTTGATAGCAATCAGCCCCAGCATTTT
TRBV30	few	TRBJ1-3	-	CAWFPSSGNTIYF	TGTGCCTGGTTCCCCAGCTCTGGAAACACCATATATTTT
TRBV18	few	TRBJ2-1	TRBD1	CASSRDRDHNEQFF	TGTGCCAGCTCAAGGGACAGAGACCACAATGAGCAGTTCTTC
TRBV25-1	-	TRBJ2-5	-	CASSVSGLRRETQYF	TGTGCCAGCAGTGTTTCAGGACTGCGGCGAGAGACCCAGTACTTC
TRBV15	-	TRBJ2-5	TRBD2	CATSEGTSGQETQYF	TGTGCCACCAGCGAGGGGACTAGCGGGCAAGAGACCCAGTACTTC
TRBV5-1	-	TRBJ1-2	-	CASSLVGAGGYTF	TGCGCCAGCAGCTTGGTGGGAGCGGGAGGCTACACCTTC
TRBV11-2	-	TRBJ2-1	-	CASSSGQLNEQFF	TGTGCCAGCAGCTCCGGACAGTTGAATGAGCAGTTCTTC
TRBV4-1	few	TRBJ2-2	TRBD2	CASKQLAGVNTGELFF	TGCGCCAGCAAACAATTAGCGGGAGTAAATACCGGGGAGCTGTTTTTT
TRBV7-2	few	TRBJ2-3	TRBD2	CASSYSGDTDTQYF	TGTGCCAGCAGCTACAGCGGGGACACAGATACGCAGTATTTT
TRBV9	few	TRBJ2-1	-	CASSVAVGHNEQFF	TGTGCCAGCAGCGTAGCTGTGGGCCACAATGAGCAGTTCTTC
TRBV18	-	TRBJ1-1	TRBD1	CASSLTGGPTEAFF	TGTGCCAGCTCACTAACAGGGGGACCTACTGAAGCTTTCTTT
TRBV9	-	TRBJ2-1	TRBD2	CASSVSGGRGYEQFF	TGTGCCAGCAGCGTATCGGGCGGGAGGGGATATGAGCAGTTCTTC
TRBV29-1	few	TRBJ2-1	TRBD2	CSSPGLAGGPWGEQFF	TGCAGCTCTCCTGGGCTAGCGGGAGGGCCATGGGGTGAGCAGTTCTTC
TRBV7-2	few	TRBJ2-7	-	CASSLAGRLEQQYF	TGTGCCAGCAGCTTAGCGGGCCGCCTGGAACAGCAGTACTTC
TRBV18	-	TRBJ1-2	TRBD1	CASSQETGGAYGYTF	TGTGCCAGCTCGCAAGAAACAGGGGGCGCCTATGGCTACACCTTC
TRBV5-1	few	TRBJ2-5	-	CASSLAQQETQYF	TGCGCCAGCAGCTTGGCCCAGCAAGAGACCCAGTACTTC
TRBV30	-	TRBJ1-2	-	CAWRGPVSYGYTF	TGTGCCTGGAGGGGGCCGGTGAGCTATGGCTACACCTTC
TRBV4-2	few	TRBJ1-2	-	CASSQGEGAGFYGYTF	TGTGCCAGCAGCCAAGGAGAGGGAGCTGGCTTCTATGGCTACACCTTC
TRBV15	few	TRBJ2-4	-	CATSRDSGLRFQYF	TGTGCCACCAGCAGAGATTCGGGGTTGCGTTTTCAGTACTTC
TRBV18	-	TRBJ1-3	TRBD1	CASSPDRAGNTIYF	TGTGCCAGCTCGCCCGACAGGGCTGGAAACACCATATATTTT
TRBV11-2	-	TRBJ1-5	-	CASSSRGGGQPQHF	TGTGCCAGCAGCTCCCGAGGGGGAGGGCAGCCCCAGCATTTT
TRBV30	-	TRBJ2-6	TRBD1	CASPRGQGVSSGANVLTF	TGTGCCTCCCCCCGCGGACAGGGGGTTAGCTCTGGGGCCAACGTCCTGACTTTC
TRBV4-1	-	TRBJ2-7	TRBD1	CASSQGQADSYEQYF	TGCGCCAGCAGCCAGGGACAGGCCGACTCCTACGAGCAGTACTTC
TRBV15	-	TRBJ2-7	TRBD2	CATSLARAGAYEQYF	TGTGCCACCAGCCTCGCCCGGGCGGGGGCCTACGAGCAGTACTTC
TRBV18	-	TRBJ2-5	-	CASSLGQQETQYF	TGTGCCAGCTCACTAGGACAGCAAGAGACCCAGTACTTC
TRBV5-1	-	TRBJ2-1	-	CASSSETRSSYNEQFF	TGCGCCAGCAGTTCGGAGACGAGGAGCTCCTACAATGAGCAGTTCTTC
TRBV5-4	few	TRBJ2-1	TRBD2	CASSLYLAGGGDEQFF	TGTGCCAGCAGCTTGTATTTAGCGGGAGGCGGGGATGAGCAGTTCTTC
TRBV2	-	TRBJ2-1	TRBD2	CASSEIPTSGEGRFF	TGTGCCAGCAGTGAAATTCCTACTAGCGGGGAGGGCAGGTTCTTC
TRBV30	few	TRBJ1-1	TRBD1	CAWANDRGGKAFF	TGTGCCTGGGCTAACGACAGGGGAGGTAAAGCTTTCTTT
TRBV7-9	-	TRBJ2-1	TRBD2	CASSLIASGREQFF	TGTGCCAGCAGCTTAATCGCTAGCGGGAGAGAGCAGTTCTTC
TRBV11-1	few	TRBJ1-1	TRBD1	CASSLTGGGTEAFF	TGTGCCAGCAGCTTGACAGGGGGCGGCACTGAAGCTTTCTTT
TRBV5-1	-	TRBJ1-1	TRBD1	CASSSGTDEAFF	TGCGCCAGCAGCTCCGGGACAGACGAAGCTTTCTTT
TRBV2	few	TRBJ1-2	TRBD1	CASSPEGTGVGYTF	TGTGCCAGCAGCCCAGAGGGGACAGGGGTTGGCTACACCTTC
TRBV27	-	TRBJ2-3	-	CASSLSPTGETDTQYF	TGTGCCAGCAGTTTATCCCCAACGGGGGAGACAGATACGCAGTATTTT
TRBV2	-	TRBJ2-3	TRBD2	CASSGGGNTLTDTQYF	TGTGCCAGCAGTGGGGGGGGGAATACCCTCACAGATACGCAGTATTTT
TRBV7-2	-	TRBJ2-5	-	CASSSPGQKETQYF	TGTGCCAGCAGCTCCCCGGGACAAAAAGAGACCCAGTACTTC
TRBV11-2	few	TRBJ1-2	TRBD1	CASLGTGANYGYTF	TGTGCCAGCCTCGGGACAGGGGCCAACTATGGCTACACCTTC
TRBV7-7	-	TRBJ2-1	TRBD2	CASSMGLAGASSYNEQFF	TGTGCTAGCAGCATGGGACTAGCGGGGGCTAGCTCCTACAATGAGCAGTTCTTC
TRBV7-9	-	TRBJ2-1	TRBD2	CASSLTSGSNEQFF	TGTGCCAGCAGCTTGACTAGCGGGAGTAATGAGCAGTTCTTC
TRBV6-6	-	TRBJ1-4	-	CASTLFEREKLFF	TGTGCCAGCACCCTGTTCGAGAGGGAAAAACTGTTTTTT
TRBV30	-	TRBJ2-4	-	CACQVASKNIQYF	TGTGCCTGCCAAGTAGCCTCCAAAAACATTCAGTACTTC
TRBV2	few	TRBJ1-2	-	CASSEATRSYGYTF	TGTGCCAGCAGTGAAGCCACTAGGAGCTATGGCTACACCTTC
TRBV30	-	TRBJ1-1	-	CAWSVLGSTEAFF	TGTGCCTGGAGTGTATTGGGGAGCACTGAAGCTTTCTTT
TRBV6-1	few	TRBJ2-3	-	CASSVTSQTDTQYF	TGTGCCAGCAGTGTAACTAGCCAAACAGATACGCAGTATTTT
TRBV25-1	-	TRBJ2-7	-	CASSEQGPQGGQYF	TGTGCCAGCAGTGAGCAGGGTCCACAAGGGGGGCAGTACTTC